The 18 T cell receptor beta chains reported below all come from one sample, sequenced in a study of human T cells and chemical hapten exposure. The time point was: patch test 2, 6 weeks after DPC sensitization. Treatment reported: therapeutic diphenylcyclopropenone sensitization with weekly scalp DPC. TCRdb ran MiXCR on the RACE reads and lists one entry per CDR3 protein. The profile shows more than 85,000 distinct CDR3 sequences, about a tenth of them singletons. The sample was whole blood, taken in connection with sensitization to the hapten diphenylcyclopropenone (DPC). These receptor sequences come from a woman aged 40 to 50 with alopecia areata. Some clones in this sample may be carry-over from other donors' samples.

This clonotype was counted a few times. The V gene is TRBV28, the J gene TRBJ1-1; 8 nucleotides line up with TRBD1. The CDR3 is 16 amino acids. The germline V gene has CDR1 MDHEN and CDR2 SYDVKM. The junction had 11 bases not matched to a gene; V was cut back by 3 bases and J by 5 bases. CDR3 DNA sequence: TGTGCCAGCAGTTTCCGGACAGGGCTTGTTCCAACTGAAGCTTTCTTT. It translates to CASSFRTGLVPTEAFF.

There are many counts of this clonotype. The chain joins TRBV7-2 to TRBJ2-1, with 10 bases fitting TRBD2. The CDR3 spans 15 residues. The ends lost 1 base at V and 7 bases at J; junction bases unmatched: 4. Germline V lookup: CDR1 SGHTA, CDR2 FQGNSA. CDR3 in DNA: TGTGCCAGCAGCTTAGGGCCTAGCGGGGGTAATGAGCAGTTCTTC. Translation: CASSLGPSGGNEQFF.

This chain links TRBV12-3 or TRBV12-4 with TRBJ1-2, with D unresolved. The CDR3 is 14 amino acids. Trimming stripped 2 bases from V and 1 base from J, with 8 bases between. CDR3 nucleotides: TGTGCCAGCAGTTTACGAGACTTTAACTATGGCTACACCTTC. Its translation is CASSLRDFNYGYTF.

Written as DNA, the CDR3 is TGTGCCAGTAGTTTACAGGGCTTCTTGGATACGCAGTATTTT. Translating gives CASSLQGFLDTQYF. The gene calls are TRBV19 and TRBJ2-3; weak D call: TRBD1 (6 bases). Germline V CDR1 and CDR2: LNHDA, SQIVND (reference sequence). Trimming removed 5 bases at V and 6 bases at J, with 15 bases between. This CDR3 spans 14 amino acids.

The chain links TRBV12-1 to TRBJ2-3; the D call TRBD2 from the table was never checked on the DNA. TRBV12-1 is a recognized pseudogene. The CDR3 is 15 residues long. The DNA for the CDR3 is TGTGCCAGCAGCCCCAGCGGGGATAGCACAGATACGCAGTATTTT. It is translated as CASSPSGDSTDTQYF.

A few counts support this clonotype. The chain combines TRBV29-1 with TRBJ2-3, with D possibly TRBD2 on 6 matching bases. Germline loops: CDR1 SQVTM, CDR2 ANQGSEA. The length of the CDR3 is 12 residues. V shed 8 bases and J shed 5 bases, with 14 bases lying between them. CDR3 region: CSSGGALDTQYF. The CDR3 nucleotides read TGCAGCTCAGGAGGGGCATTAGATACGCAGTATTTT.

This clonotype has just a few counts. The chain has TRBV7-2 and TRBJ1-1; D unclear. This CDR3 is built from 13 residues. Trimming stripped 6 bases from V and 10 bases from J, with 18 bases between. CDR1 SGHTA and CDR2 FQGNSA come from the germline V gene. The CDR3 DNA sequence: TGTGCCAGCAGACGAGACCGCGCTGAGAGAGCTTTCTTT. Translating it yields CASRRDRAERAFF.

This clonotype was observed a few times. The V call is TRBV7-6, the J call TRBJ2-2; TRBD2 might be the D (6 bases). This CDR3 spans 17 amino acids. Trimming removed 4 bases from V and 6 bases from J, with 21 bases in between. Looked up from germline, CDR1 is SGHVS and CDR2 is FNYEAQ. The CDR3 DNA follows: TGTGCCAGCAGCTCCGGTCGTCGGGGGAGGTATGCCGGGGAGCTGTTTTTT. Its protein product is CASSSGRRGRYAGELFF. The variable domain in full, with the rest retrieved from reference TRBV7-6 and TRBJ2-2, is GAGVSQSPRYKVTKRGQDVALRCDPISGHVSLYWYRQALGQGPEFLTYFNYEAQQDKSGLPNDRFSAERPEGSISTLTIQRTEQRDSAMYRCASSSGRRGRYAGELFFGEGSRLTVL.

This clonotype was seen at least ten times. The V gene is TRBV10-3, the J gene TRBJ2-7, with 9 bases that match TRBD1. The germline CDR1 and CDR2 sequences are ENHRY and SYGVKD. The CDR3 runs 14 residues. Unmatched junction bases numbered 8, after V lost 8 bases and J lost 3 bases. DNA of the CDR3: TGTGCCATCGGTCGACAGGGGGGAAGCTACGAGCAGTACTTC. Translation: CAIGRQGGSYEQYF.

V and J are TRBV28 and TRBJ1-2; 7 nucleotides match TRBD1. Trimming took 5 bases from V and 10 from J; bases not matched to a gene: 10. The CDR3 totals 13 residues. In germline, CDR1 is MDHEN, CDR2 SYDVKM. The CDR3 bases are TGTGCCAGCAGTGTAACCGGGACAGCCCTCTACACCTTC. Translated: CASSVTGTALYTF.

This clonotype occurred once. The gene calls are TRBV6-2 or TRBV6-3 and TRBJ2-2, with D unresolved. CDR3 length: 14 amino acids. V was shortened by 4 bases and J by 7 bases, with 13 bases between the two germline ends. Germline assignment: CDR1 MNHEY and CDR2 SVGEGT. The CDR3, as DNA: TGTGCCAGCAGTTCCGAGGTCGGCGGCGGGGAGCTGTTTTTT. Amino acids: CASSSEVGGGELFF.

This chain joins TRBV12-3 or TRBV12-4 and TRBJ2-4; TRBD1 matches 9 bases. J gave up 9 bases and V 11 bases, and 8 bases lay outside the gene matches. The CDR3 loop spans 12 amino acids. The CDR3 spells CASGQGIGIQYF. The CDR3 DNA reads as TGTGCCTCGGGACAGGGTATTGGCATTCAGTACTTC.

The chain combines TRBV7-9 with TRBJ2-5; 8 bases are a match to TRBD1. In germline, CDR1 is SEHNR, CDR2 FQNEAQ (reference sequence). The CDR3 runs 15 residues. Trimming cost V 2 bases and J 4 bases; bases outside gene matches: 6. The CDR3, as DNA: TGTGCCAGCAGCTTAACAGGGGGAAATGGAGAGACCCAGTACTTC. It encodes CASSLTGGNGETQYF.

V is TRBV12-3 or TRBV12-4 and J is TRBJ1-1; D unresolved. This CDR3 has 14 amino acids. The V gene lost 4 bases and the J gene lost 1 base, with 10 bases spanning the gap. This CDR3 reads CASSYAGKNTEAFF. DNA for the CDR3: TGTGCCAGCAGTTACGCGGGGAAGAACACTGAAGCTTTCTTT.

This clonotype was seen a few times. The CDR3: CASSLVWGGFVGYTF. The CDR3 region has the DNA TGTGCCAGCAGCTTAGTTTGGGGAGGGTTTGTTGGCTACACCTTC. The chain links TRBV7-2 to TRBJ1-2; D remains ambiguous. Germline CDR1 reads SGHTA; CDR2 reads FQGNSA. This CDR3 has 15 residues. The germline V and J ends were trimmed by 1 base and 7 bases, with 16 bases remaining between them.

This clonotype was seen a handful of times. The chain carries TRBV7-8 and TRBJ1-1; a possible D gene is TRBD1 (5 bases). From germline, CDR1 is SGHVS and CDR2 FQNEAQ. CDR3 size: 14 residues. Trimming took 5 bases from V and 0 from J, leaving 10 bases between them. In DNA, the CDR3 is TGTGCCAGCAGCCTATACAGGCTGAACACTGAAGCTTTCTTT. This gives the protein CASSLYRLNTEAFF.

This clonotype showed up many times. The chain links TRBV2 to TRBJ2-2; 7 nucleotides line up with TRBD2. This CDR3 comprises 13 residues. Unmatched junction bases numbered 5, after V lost 2 bases and J lost 11 bases. The germline gives CDR1 SNHLY, CDR2 FYNNEI. The CDR3 region has the DNA TGTGCCAGCAGTGAAATCGCTAGCGGCGAGCTGTTTTTT. Amino acids: CASSEIASGELFF.

There are many counts of this clonotype. The CDR3 sequence is CASKVGGTGELFF. For the CDR3, the DNA is TGTGCCAGCAAGGTGGGGGGCACCGGGGAGCTGTTTTTT. The chain combines TRBV6-2 or TRBV6-3 with TRBJ2-2, with a weak D call TRBD2 (6 bases). V was shortened by 7 bases and J by 4 bases, with 10 bases between the two germline ends. The CDR3 runs 13 residues. CDR1 is MNHEY and CDR2 is SVGEGT in the germline V gene.